This T cell receptor (beta chain) was recovered during a study of cytotoxic CD8 clonotypes in ibrutinib-treated CLL. Study summary: After median roughly 68 months, around 14 stayed in remission, approximately twelve progressed; responses roughly 25 partial, 2 complete. Response samples followed a median around 12 months of treatment, range 6 to 36. Whole-study findings and limits: Public clonotypes proved infrequent, and on treatment they shrank or remained steady.

About 1.9 micrograms of genomic DNA (from cryopreserved PBMCs) were used for TCR beta libraries. TCRdb's table, derived via immunoSEQ multiplex PCR, lists solely in-frame clones and lacks some. The repertoire includes just over 35,000 clones, about 70% of them detected once, and around 15% sits in the top ten. This clone was recorded many times. What it binds is not known. V lost 8 bases and J lost 4; bases outside the gene matches: 8. Looked up from germline, CDR1 is MNHNS and CDR2 is SASEGT. This CDR3 is built from 15 residues. This specimen was PBMCs, taken at disease progression, from a patient treated with ibrutinib. J is TRBJ2-1 and V is TRBV6-1; TRBD2 matches at 10 bases. This TCR derives from a human donor with chronic lymphocytic leukemia. The CDR3 region is CASQQRGGLYNEQFF. The CDR3 nucleotides are TGTGCCAGCCAACAGCGGGGGGGCCTGTACAATGAGCAGTTCTTC.